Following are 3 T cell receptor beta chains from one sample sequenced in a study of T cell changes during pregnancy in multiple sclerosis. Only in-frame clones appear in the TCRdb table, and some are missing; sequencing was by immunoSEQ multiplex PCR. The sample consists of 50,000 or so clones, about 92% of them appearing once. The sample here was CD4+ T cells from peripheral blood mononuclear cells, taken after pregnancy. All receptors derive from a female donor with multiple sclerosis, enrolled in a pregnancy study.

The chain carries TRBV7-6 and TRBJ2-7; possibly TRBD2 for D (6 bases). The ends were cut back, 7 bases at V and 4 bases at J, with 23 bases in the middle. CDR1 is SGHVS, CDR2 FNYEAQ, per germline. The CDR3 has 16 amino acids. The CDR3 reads CASTPLVAGIQYEQYF. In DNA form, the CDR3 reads TGTGCCAGCACCCCACTGGTTGCGGGAATACAATACGAGCAGTACTTC.

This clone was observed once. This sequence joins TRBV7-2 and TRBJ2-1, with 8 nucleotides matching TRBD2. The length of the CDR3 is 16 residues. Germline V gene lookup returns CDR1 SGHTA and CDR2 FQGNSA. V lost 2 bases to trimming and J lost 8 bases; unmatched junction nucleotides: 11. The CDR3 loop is CASSLSSGGLGDEQFF. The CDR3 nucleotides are TGTGCCAGCAGCTTAAGCAGCGGGGGCCTTGGAGATGAGCAGTTCTTC. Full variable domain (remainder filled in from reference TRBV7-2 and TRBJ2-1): GAGVSQSPSNKVTEKGKDVELRCDPISGHTALYWYRQSLGQGLEFLIYFQGNSAPDKSGLPSDRFSAERTGGSVSTLTIQRTQQEDSAVYLCASSLSSGGLGDEQFFGPGTRLTVL.

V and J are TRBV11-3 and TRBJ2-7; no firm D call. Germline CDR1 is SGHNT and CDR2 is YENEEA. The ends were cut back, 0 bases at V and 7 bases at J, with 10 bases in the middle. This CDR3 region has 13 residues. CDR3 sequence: CASSLDPQMEQYF. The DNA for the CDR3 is TGTGCCAGCAGCTTAGATCCTCAGATGGAGCAGTACTTC.